A single sample gave rise to the 31 T cell receptor beta chains below, sequenced in a study of OX40 agonist ivuxolimab in advanced cancers. Method: immunoSEQ multiplex PCR; TCRdb's copy keeps in-frame clones and lacks some. The sample lists 68,000 or so clones; less than 90% were seen once. Material: CD4+ or CD8+ T cells sorted from blood, obtained in a trial of the OX40 agonist ivuxolimab. These receptors all stem from an adult with an advanced solid tumor such as melanoma, head and neck, liver or kidney cancer.

The genes are TRBV28 and TRBJ1-4; D ambiguous. The CDR3 consists of 13 residues. Between the trimmed V and J ends, which lost 9 bases and 7 bases, there was a span of 15 bases. The germline gives CDR1 MDHEN, CDR2 SYDVKM. CDR3 sequence: CASRRDLLEKLFF. In DNA, the CDR3 is TGTGCCAGTAGGAGGGATTTACTTGAAAAACTGTTTTTT.

This clone is a singleton in its sample. The V gene is TRBV10-3, the J gene TRBJ2-3; D unclear. Germline CDR1 and CDR2: ENHRY and SYGVKD. Trimming took 4 bases from V and 0 from J, leaving 11 bases between them. This CDR3 has 15 amino acids. This CDR3 reads CAISVGRPSTDTQYF. The CDR3 DNA reads as TGTGCCATCAGTGTAGGCAGGCCCAGCACAGATACGCAGTATTTT.

This clone occurred a few times. CDR3 DNA sequence: TGTGCCACCAGCAGGAGTCGGCAGGGCGGCTATGGCTACACCTTC. This gives the protein CATSRSRQGGYGYTF. This rearrangement joins TRBV15 to TRBJ1-2, with D maybe TRBD1 (5 bases). There are 15 residues in the CDR3. CDR1 and CDR2 from the germline V gene are LNHNV and YYDKDF (reference sequence). Trimming removed 3 bases from V and 4 bases from J, with 15 bases in between.

This chain uses TRBV9 with TRBJ2-5; D not resolved. The germline V gene has CDR1 SGDLS and CDR2 YYNGEE. Trimming removed 4 bases at V and 5 bases at J, with 12 bases between. CDR3 length: 13 amino acids. The CDR3 bases are TGTGCCAGCAGCACACAACTCGGGGAGACCCAGTACTTC. Amino acids: CASSTQLGETQYF.

The chain carries TRBV7-2 and TRBJ2-1; D is undetermined. The CDR3 has 12 amino acids. Per germline, CDR1 SGHTA and CDR2 FQGNSA. Trimming took 7 bases from V and 7 from J, leaving 11 bases between them. DNA of the CDR3: TGTGCCAGCACCACCCCCGTAAATGAGCAGTTCTTC. It is translated as CASTTPVNEQFF. Together with reference TRBV7-2 and TRBJ2-1, the CDR3 gives the full variable domain: GAGVSQSPSNKVTEKGKDVELRCDPISGHTALYWYRQSLGQGLEFLIYFQGNSAPDKSGLPSDRFSAERTGGSVSTLTIQRTQQEDSAVYLCASTTPVNEQFFGPGTRLTVL.

The chain recombines TRBV11-2 with TRBJ2-3; D might be TRBD1 or TRBD2, each matching 5 bases. CDR1 SGHAT and CDR2 FQNNGV come from the germline V gene. Between the trimmed V and J ends, which lost 6 bases and 4 bases, there was a span of 23 bases. CDR3 length: 17 amino acids. The CDR3 loop is CASRRTGTFFPPDTQYF. CDR3 DNA: TGTGCCAGCAGGCGAACCGGGACGTTCTTTCCCCCAGATACGCAGTATTTT.

The V gene is TRBV19, the J gene TRBJ2-3, with 8 bases lining up with TRBD2. V shed 6 bases and J 3 bases; nucleotides not matched to a gene: 8. CDR3 length: 15 residues. Germline V gives CDR1 LNHDA, CDR2 SQIVND (reference sequence). This CDR3 reads CASSHGRGGTDTQYF. For the CDR3, the DNA is TGTGCCAGTAGCCACGGTCGGGGGGGGACAGATACGCAGTATTTT.

The chain joins TRBV6-5 to TRBJ1-1; D is uncertain. V dropped 2 bases and J dropped 3 bases, with 7 bases sitting between them. CDR1 is MNHEY and CDR2 is SVGAGI in the germline V gene. The CDR3 length is 13 residues. The CDR3 spells CASSYGMDTEAFF. The CDR3 DNA is TGTGCCAGCAGTTACGGGATGGACACTGAAGCTTTCTTT.

The chain is built from TRBV2 and TRBJ1-4, with 7 bases that match TRBD1. There are 15 residues in the CDR3. V shed 8 bases and J 0 bases; nucleotides not matched to a gene: 6. Germline values: CDR1 SNHLY, CDR2 FYNNEI. In DNA form, the CDR3 reads TGTGCCAGCGGGGGACAGATTGCAACTAATGAAAAACTGTTTTTT. Residues: CASGGQIATNEKLFF.

The rearrangement uses TRBV5-1 and TRBJ2-3; D gene uncertain. The CDR3 has 14 residues. Looked up from germline, CDR1 is SGHRS and CDR2 is YFSETQ. V dropped 0 bases and J dropped 3 bases, with 8 bases sitting between them. CDR3 loop: CASSLGGFTDTQYF. CDR3 nucleotides: TGCGCCAGCAGCTTGGGCGGATTTACAGATACGCAGTATTTT.

This clone has only a few counts. V is TRBV11-3 and J is TRBJ2-5; D remains ambiguous. Trimming removed 5 bases from V and 3 bases from J, with 10 bases in between. There are 13 residues in the CDR3. Germline lookup yields CDR1 SGHNT and CDR2 YENEEA. The CDR3 protein is CASSLSTKETQYF. CDR3 bases: TGTGCCAGCAGCCTATCAACAAAAGAGACCCAGTACTTC.

The J gene is TRBJ2-1, the V gene TRBV2; D ambiguous. The CDR3 is 11 amino acids. The germline gives CDR1 SNHLY, CDR2 FYNNEI. V lost 4 bases, J lost 10 bases, and 8 bases lay in between. CDR3 amino acids: CASSGLVEQFF. DNA for the CDR3: TGTGCCAGCAGTGGGTTAGTGGAGCAGTTCTTC.

This chain uses TRBV5-6 with TRBJ2-3, with D uncertain. The CDR3 sequence is 14 residues long. From germline, CDR1 is SGHDT and CDR2 YYEEEE. With 1 base removed from V and 2 bases from J, the gap between germline ends came to 8 bases. The CDR3 protein is CASSLPGFTDTQYF. CDR3 nucleotides: TGTGCCAGCAGCTTGCCCGGTTTCACAGATACGCAGTATTTT.

V usage is TRBV6-1 and J usage is TRBJ2-2; D perhaps matches TRBD1 (6 bases). Trimming cost V 2 bases and J 4 bases, with 14 bases left between them. Germline CDR1 is MNHNS and CDR2 is SASEGT. There are 16 residues in the CDR3. In DNA, the CDR3 is TGTGCCAGCAGTGAATTGGGACATTTTGGCACCGGGGAGCTGTTTTTT. Residues: CASSELGHFGTGELFF.

The chain carries TRBV4-3 and TRBJ2-3; possible D gene TRBD2, 6 bases. CDR1 LGHNA and CDR2 YSLEER come from the germline V gene. The length of the CDR3 is 13 residues. Trimming shortened V by 2 bases and J by 6 bases, and 9 bases separated the two germline ends. The CDR3 sequence: CASSQQTSDTQYF. The CDR3 DNA sequence: TGCGCCAGCAGCCAACAGACTAGTGATACGCAGTATTTT.

The chain employs TRBV7-8 and TRBJ1-1; D is uncertain. Trimming cost V 0 bases and J 2 bases, with 7 bases left between them. CDR3 length equals 14 residues. CDR1 is SGHVS, CDR2 FQNEAQ, per germline. The CDR3 sequence: CASSLAGLNTEAFF. The CDR3 region has the DNA TGTGCCAGCAGCTTAGCAGGTCTCAACACTGAAGCTTTCTTT. Drawing the rest from reference TRBV7-8 and TRBJ1-1, the complete variable domain is GAGVSQSPRYKVAKRGQDVALRCDPISGHVSLFWYQQALGQGPEFLTYFQNEAQLDKSGLPSDRFFAERPEGSVSTLKIQRTQQEDSAVYLCASSLAGLNTEAFFGQGTRLTVV.

The V gene is TRBV5-4, the J gene TRBJ2-2; TRBD2 matches 8 bases. The trim removed 5 bases at V and 2 bases at J, leaving 11 bases unmatched. CDR1 is SGHNT, CDR2 YYREEE, per germline (reference sequence). This CDR3 spans 17 amino acids. As DNA, the CDR3 is TGTGCCAGCAGACCGGGACACACTAGCGGAAACACCGGGGAGCTGTTTTTT. Translating it yields CASRPGHTSGNTGELFF.

This clone is a singleton in its sample. The rearrangement links TRBV7-2 to TRBJ2-3, with TRBD1 identical over 9 bases. V lost 8 bases and J lost 2; bases outside the gene matches: 2. There are 13 residues in the CDR3. CDR1 and CDR2 from the germline V gene are SGHTA and FQGNSA. In nucleotides, the CDR3 is TGTGCCAGCGAACAGGGGGCCACAGATACGCAGTATTTT. Translation: CASEQGATDTQYF.

The chain uses TRBV7-8 and TRBJ2-6; D unclear. The V gene lost 5 bases and the J gene lost 6 bases, with 14 bases spanning the gap. Germline V gene data show CDR1 as SGHVS and CDR2 as FQNEAQ. The CDR3 extends over 15 amino acids. CDR3 nucleotide sequence: TGTGCCAGCAGCCCAGACAACCGGTTGGCCAACGTCCTGACTTTC. Translated: CASSPDNRLANVLTF.

The rearrangement links TRBV20-1 to TRBJ2-1, with D unclear. CDR3 length: 11 amino acids. Germline V gives CDR1 DFQATT, CDR2 SNEGSKA (reference sequence). Trimming removed 6 bases at V and 5 bases at J, with 8 bases between. CDR3 residues: CSALRHNEQFF. For the CDR3, the DNA is TGCAGTGCCCTAAGACACAATGAGCAGTTCTTC.

The rearrangement joins TRBV5-5 to TRBJ1-1; D unclear. The V gene lost 6 bases and the J gene lost 3 bases, with 12 bases spanning the gap. The CDR3 loop spans 13 amino acids. Germline V gives CDR1 SGHKS, CDR2 YYEKEE (reference sequence). The CDR3 DNA follows: TGTGCCAGCAACAGCAGGAGCGACACTGAAGCTTTCTTT. Protein sequence: CASNSRSDTEAFF.

This chain joins TRBV28 and TRBJ1-1, with unresolved D. V dropped 5 bases and J dropped 8 bases, with 12 bases sitting between them. CDR1 and CDR2 from the germline V gene are MDHEN and SYDVKM. This CDR3 region has 12 residues. The CDR3 region is CASSKVTGEAFF. CDR3 nucleotides: TGTGCCAGCAGTAAAGTTACGGGCGAAGCTTTCTTT.

The gene calls are TRBV7-9 and TRBJ2-3; D gene unclear. Germline loops: CDR1 SEHNR, CDR2 FQNEAQ (reference sequence). Trimming took off 5 bases at V and 6 bases at J, with 9 bases between the two ends. The CDR3 sequence is 12 residues long. CDR3 residues: CASSRPMDTQYF. In DNA form, the CDR3 reads TGTGCCAGCAGCCGGCCCATGGATACGCAGTATTTT.

This rearrangement joins TRBV19 to TRBJ1-5, with 8 bases fitting TRBD1. This CDR3 is 14 amino acids long. Germline values: CDR1 LNHDA, CDR2 SQIVND (reference sequence). J was trimmed by 0 bases and V by 10 bases; bases with no gene match: 5. The CDR3 DNA reads as TGTGCCACCGAGGACAGGGTTAGCAATCAGCCCCAGCATTTT. It translates to CATEDRVSNQPQHF.

The chain uses TRBV27 and TRBJ2-1; 8 bases are shared with TRBD2. Trimming at V came to 2 bases and at J to 3 bases, leaving 9 bases not matched to a gene. The CDR3 consists of 17 residues. Germline CDR1 and CDR2: MNHEY and SMNVEV (reference sequence). CDR3 protein: CASSLRAGGGFYNEQFF. The CDR3 nucleotides read TGTGCCAGCAGTTTACGGGCGGGAGGAGGGTTCTACAATGAGCAGTTCTTC.

CDR3 in amino acids: CASSQTGQPTDTQYF. CDR3 sequence (DNA): TGTGCCAGCAGCCAAACGGGACAACCCACAGATACGCAGTATTTT. The genes are TRBV14 and TRBJ2-3; tentatively, D is TRBD1 (6 bases). CDR1 SGHDN and CDR2 FVKESK come from the germline V gene. Between the trimmed V and J ends, which lost 2 bases and 2 bases, there was a span of 11 bases. This CDR3 spans 15 amino acids.

This chain uses TRBV15 with TRBJ1-3, with a tentative D call TRBD1 (6 bases). In germline, CDR1 is LNHNV, CDR2 YYDKDF (reference sequence). Trimming removed 0 bases at V and 4 bases at J, with 13 bases between. The length of the CDR3 is 16 residues. The CDR3: CATSRDRGAPGNTIYF. DNA of the CDR3: TGTGCCACCAGCAGAGATCGGGGGGCGCCAGGAAACACCATATATTTT.

The chain carries TRBV4-2 and TRBJ2-2; TRBD2 agrees at 9 bases. The CDR3 is 18 amino acids. Looked up from germline, CDR1 is LGHNA and CDR2 is YNFKEQ. V was clipped by 0 bases and J by 4 bases; unmatched bases: 9. CDR3 in DNA: TGTGCCAGCAGCCAAGAGGTGCGGGGGGGAAAGGGCACCGGGGAGCTGTTTTTT. Amino acids: CASSQEVRGGKGTGELFF.

This chain connects TRBV2 to TRBJ2-3; D uncertain. V lost 4 bases and J lost 11, with 7 bases in between. The CDR3 sequence is 10 residues long. Per the germline V gene, CDR1 is SNHLY and CDR2 is FYNNEI. CDR3 sequence reads: CASSGGMQYF. DNA of the CDR3: TGTGCCAGCAGTGGGGGAATGCAGTATTTT.

V usage is TRBV6-6 and J usage is TRBJ2-1; 8 bases line up with TRBD2. The V gene's germline CDR1 is MNHNY and CDR2 SVGAGI (reference sequence). The CDR3 covers 11 residues. Unmatched junction bases numbered 5, after V lost 6 bases and J lost 13 bases. The CDR3, as DNA: TGTGCCAGCAGCCCGACTAGCGTACAGTTCTTC. This translates into CASSPTSVQFF.

V usage is TRBV27 and J usage is TRBJ1-2, with TRBD1 as a possible D gene (6 bases). Trimming left V 6 bases short and J 7 bases short, with 15 bases between. Germline V gene sequence: CDR1 MNHEY, CDR2 SMNVEV (reference sequence). CDR3 length: 13 residues. The CDR3 sequence is CASRTTGSSGYTF. The CDR3, as DNA: TGTGCCAGCAGGACGACAGGTTCTTCTGGCTACACCTTC.